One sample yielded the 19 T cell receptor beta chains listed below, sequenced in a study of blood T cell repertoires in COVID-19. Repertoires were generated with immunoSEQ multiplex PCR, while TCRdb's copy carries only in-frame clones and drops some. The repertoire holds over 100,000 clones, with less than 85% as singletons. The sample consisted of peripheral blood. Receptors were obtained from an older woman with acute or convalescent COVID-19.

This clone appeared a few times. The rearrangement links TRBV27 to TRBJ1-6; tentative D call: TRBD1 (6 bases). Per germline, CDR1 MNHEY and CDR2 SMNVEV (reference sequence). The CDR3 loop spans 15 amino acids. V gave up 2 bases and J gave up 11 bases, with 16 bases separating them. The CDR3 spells CASSLTGWPIAPLHF. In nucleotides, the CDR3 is TGTGCCAGCAGTTTAACAGGGTGGCCGATTGCACCCCTCCACTTT.

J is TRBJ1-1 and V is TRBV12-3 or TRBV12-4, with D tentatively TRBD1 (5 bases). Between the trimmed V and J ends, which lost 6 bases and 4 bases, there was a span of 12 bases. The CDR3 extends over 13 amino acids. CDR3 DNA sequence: TGTGCCAGCAGCCCCTTCGGGGGCACTGAAGCTTTCTTT. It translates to CASSPFGGTEAFF.

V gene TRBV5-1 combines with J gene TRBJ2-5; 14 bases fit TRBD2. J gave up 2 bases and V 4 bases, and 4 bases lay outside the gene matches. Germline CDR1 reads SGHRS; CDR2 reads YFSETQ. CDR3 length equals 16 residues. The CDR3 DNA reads TGCGCCAGCAGCCAAGGACTAGCGGGGGGACAAGAGACCCAGTACTTC. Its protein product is CASSQGLAGGQETQYF.

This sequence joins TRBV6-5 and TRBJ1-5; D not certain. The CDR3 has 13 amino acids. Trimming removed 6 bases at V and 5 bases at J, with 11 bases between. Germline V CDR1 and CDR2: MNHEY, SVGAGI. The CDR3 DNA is TGTGCCAGCAGACCCCCCGGGGATCAGCCCCAGCATTTT. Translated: CASRPPGDQPQHF.

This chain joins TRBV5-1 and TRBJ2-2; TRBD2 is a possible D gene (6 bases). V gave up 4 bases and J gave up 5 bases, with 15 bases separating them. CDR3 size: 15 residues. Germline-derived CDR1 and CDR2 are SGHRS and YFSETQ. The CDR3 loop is CASSGGTPQTGELFF. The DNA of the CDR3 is TGCGCCAGCAGCGGCGGGACCCCCCAAACCGGGGAGCTGTTTTTT.

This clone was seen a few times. CDR3 coding DNA: TGCAGTACCGACACGGATGGCTACACCTTC. Its translation is CSTDTDGYTF. This sequence joins TRBV20-1 and TRBJ1-2; D is unclear. CDR3 length: 10 residues. Germline CDR1 reads DFQATT; CDR2 reads SNEGSKA (reference sequence). V shed 8 bases and J shed 6 bases, with 10 bases lying between them.

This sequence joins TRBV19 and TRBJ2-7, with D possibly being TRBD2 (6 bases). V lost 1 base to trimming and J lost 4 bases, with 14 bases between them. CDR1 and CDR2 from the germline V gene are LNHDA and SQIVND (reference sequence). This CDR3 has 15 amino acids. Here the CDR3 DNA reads TGTGCCAGTAGTATAGCCCTCGTAGCGGTATACGAGCAGTACTTC. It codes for CASSIALVAVYEQYF.

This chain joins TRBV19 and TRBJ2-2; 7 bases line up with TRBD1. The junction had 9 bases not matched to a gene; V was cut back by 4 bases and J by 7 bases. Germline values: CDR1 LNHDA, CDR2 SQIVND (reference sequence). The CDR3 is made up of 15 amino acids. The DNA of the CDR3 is TGTGCCAGTAGTAGATCACAGGGGTTGGGCGGGGAGCTGTTTTTT. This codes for CASSRSQGLGGELFF.

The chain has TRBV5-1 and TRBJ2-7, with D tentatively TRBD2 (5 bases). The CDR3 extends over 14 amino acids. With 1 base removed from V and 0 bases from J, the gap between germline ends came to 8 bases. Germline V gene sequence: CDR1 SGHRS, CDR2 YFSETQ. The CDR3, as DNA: TGCGCCAGCAGCTTGTCGGGGAGCTCCTACGAGCAGTACTTC. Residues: CASSLSGSSYEQYF.

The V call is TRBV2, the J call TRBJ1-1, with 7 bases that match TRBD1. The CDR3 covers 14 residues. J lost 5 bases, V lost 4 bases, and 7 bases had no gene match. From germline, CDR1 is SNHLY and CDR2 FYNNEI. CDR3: CASSGDSRTTEAFF. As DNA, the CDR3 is TGTGCCAGCAGTGGGGACAGCCGGACGACTGAAGCTTTCTTT.

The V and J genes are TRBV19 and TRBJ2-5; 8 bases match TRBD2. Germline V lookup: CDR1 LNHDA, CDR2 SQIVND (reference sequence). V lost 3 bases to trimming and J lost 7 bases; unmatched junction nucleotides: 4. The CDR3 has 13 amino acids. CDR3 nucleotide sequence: TGTGCCAGTAGTATCCCGGCGGGGGGGACCCAGTACTTC. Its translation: CASSIPAGGTQYF.

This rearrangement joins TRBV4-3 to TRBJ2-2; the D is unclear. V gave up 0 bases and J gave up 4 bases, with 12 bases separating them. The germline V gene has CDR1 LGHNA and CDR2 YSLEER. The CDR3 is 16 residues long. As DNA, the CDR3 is TGCGCCAGCAGCCAAGATCGGCGAGCTAGCACCGGGGAGCTGTTTTTT. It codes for CASSQDRRASTGELFF.

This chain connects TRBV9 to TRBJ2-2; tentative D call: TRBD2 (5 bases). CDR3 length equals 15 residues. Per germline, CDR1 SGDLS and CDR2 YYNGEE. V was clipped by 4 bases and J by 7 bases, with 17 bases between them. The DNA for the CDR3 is TGTGCCAGCAGCTTCCTTGGGTCCGAGGGCGGGGAGCTGTTTTTT. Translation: CASSFLGSEGGELFF.

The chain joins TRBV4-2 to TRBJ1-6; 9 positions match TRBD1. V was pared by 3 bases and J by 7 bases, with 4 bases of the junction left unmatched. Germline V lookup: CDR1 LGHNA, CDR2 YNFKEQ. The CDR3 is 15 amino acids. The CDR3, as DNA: TGTGCCAGCAGCCAGGAGGGACAGGGCAATTCACCCCTCCACTTT. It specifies CASSQEGQGNSPLHF.

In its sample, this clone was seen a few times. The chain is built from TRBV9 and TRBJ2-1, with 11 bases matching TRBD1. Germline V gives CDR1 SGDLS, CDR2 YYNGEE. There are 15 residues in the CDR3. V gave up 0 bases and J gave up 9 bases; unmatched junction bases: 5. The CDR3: CASSVAGQGAGEQFF. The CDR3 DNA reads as TGTGCCAGCAGCGTAGCTGGACAGGGGGCAGGTGAGCAGTTCTTC.

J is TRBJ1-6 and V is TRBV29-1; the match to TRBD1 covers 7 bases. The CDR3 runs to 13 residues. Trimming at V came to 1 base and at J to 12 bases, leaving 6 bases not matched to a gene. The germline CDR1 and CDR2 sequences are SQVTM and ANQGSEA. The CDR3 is CSVEVETGQPLHF. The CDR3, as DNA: TGCAGCGTTGAAGTGGAGACAGGGCAACCCCTCCACTTT.

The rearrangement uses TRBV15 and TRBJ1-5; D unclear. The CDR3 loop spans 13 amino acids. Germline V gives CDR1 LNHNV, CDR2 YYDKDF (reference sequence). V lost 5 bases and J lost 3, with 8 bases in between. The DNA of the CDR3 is TGTGCCACCAGCTGGCTGGCCAATCAGCCCCAGCATTTT. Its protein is CATSWLANQPQHF.

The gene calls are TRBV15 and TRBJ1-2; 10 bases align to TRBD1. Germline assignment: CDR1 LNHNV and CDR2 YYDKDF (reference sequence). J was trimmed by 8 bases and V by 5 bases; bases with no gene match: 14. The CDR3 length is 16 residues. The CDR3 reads CATSDPGQGIGDGYTF. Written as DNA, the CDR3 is TGTGCCACCAGCGACCCGGGACAGGGGATCGGAGACGGCTACACCTTC.

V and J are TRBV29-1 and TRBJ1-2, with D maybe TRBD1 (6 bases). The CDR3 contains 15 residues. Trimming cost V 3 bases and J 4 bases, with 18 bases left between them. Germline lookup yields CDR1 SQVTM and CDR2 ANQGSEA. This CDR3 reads CSVEGRTVQGYGYTF. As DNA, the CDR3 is TGCAGCGTTGAGGGTAGGACGGTACAGGGCTATGGCTACACCTTC.